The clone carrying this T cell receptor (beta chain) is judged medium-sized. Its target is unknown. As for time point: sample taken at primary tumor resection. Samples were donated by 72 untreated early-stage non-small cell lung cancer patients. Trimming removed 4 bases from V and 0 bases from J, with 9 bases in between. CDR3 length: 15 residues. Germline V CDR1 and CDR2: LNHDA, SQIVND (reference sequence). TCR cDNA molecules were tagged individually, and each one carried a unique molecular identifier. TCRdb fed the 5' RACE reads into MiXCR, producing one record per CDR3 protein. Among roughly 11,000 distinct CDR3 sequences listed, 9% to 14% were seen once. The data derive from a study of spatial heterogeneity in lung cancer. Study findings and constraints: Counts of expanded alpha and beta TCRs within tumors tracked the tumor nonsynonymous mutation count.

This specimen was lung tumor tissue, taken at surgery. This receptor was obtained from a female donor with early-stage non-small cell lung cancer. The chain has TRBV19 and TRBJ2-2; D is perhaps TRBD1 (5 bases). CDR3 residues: CASSRIRANTGELFF. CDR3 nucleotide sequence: TGTGCCAGTAGTAGGATCAGGGCGAACACCGGGGAGCTGTTTTTT.